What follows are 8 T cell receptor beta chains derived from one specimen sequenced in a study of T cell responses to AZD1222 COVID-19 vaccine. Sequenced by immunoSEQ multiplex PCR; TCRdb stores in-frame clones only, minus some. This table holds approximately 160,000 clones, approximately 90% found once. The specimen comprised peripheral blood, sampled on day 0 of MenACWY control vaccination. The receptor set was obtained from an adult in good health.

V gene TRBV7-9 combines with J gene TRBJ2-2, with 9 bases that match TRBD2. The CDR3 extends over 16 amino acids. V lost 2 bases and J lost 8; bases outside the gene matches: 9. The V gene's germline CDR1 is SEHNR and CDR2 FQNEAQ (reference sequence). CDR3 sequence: CASSLYGGRAPGELFF. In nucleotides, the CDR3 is TGTGCCAGCAGCTTATATGGCGGGAGGGCCCCGGGGGAGCTGTTTTTT.

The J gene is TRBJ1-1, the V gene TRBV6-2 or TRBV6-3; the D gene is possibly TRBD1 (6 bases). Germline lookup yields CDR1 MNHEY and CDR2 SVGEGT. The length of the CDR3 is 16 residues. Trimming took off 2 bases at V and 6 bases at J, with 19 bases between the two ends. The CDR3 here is CASSYGGTPRRAEAFF. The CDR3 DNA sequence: TGTGCCAGCAGTTACGGGGGGACACCCCGGCGGGCTGAAGCTTTCTTT.

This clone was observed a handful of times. The CDR3 DNA follows: TGTGCCAGCTCACCCCCGGGAGGGATCTACCGAGGCTACACCTTC. Translating it yields CASSPPGGIYRGYTF. J is TRBJ1-2 and V is TRBV18, with D unresolved. CDR1 is KGHSH and CDR2 is LQKENI in the germline V gene. Trimming shortened V by 3 bases and J by 8 bases, and 19 bases separated the two germline ends. The CDR3 has 15 amino acids.

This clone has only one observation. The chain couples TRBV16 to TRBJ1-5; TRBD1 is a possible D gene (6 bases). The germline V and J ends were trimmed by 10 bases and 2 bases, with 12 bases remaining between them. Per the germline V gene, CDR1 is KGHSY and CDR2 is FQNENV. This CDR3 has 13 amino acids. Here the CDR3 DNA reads TGTGCCACCAACAGGGACGGCAATCAGCCCCAGCATTTT. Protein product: CATNRDGNQPQHF.

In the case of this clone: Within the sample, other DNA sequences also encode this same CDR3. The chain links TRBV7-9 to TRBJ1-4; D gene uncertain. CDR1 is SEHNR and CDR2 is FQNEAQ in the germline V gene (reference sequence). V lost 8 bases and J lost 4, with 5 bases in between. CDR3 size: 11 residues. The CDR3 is CASSLNEKLFF. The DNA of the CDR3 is TGTGCCAGCTCACTTAATGAAAAACTGTTTTTT.

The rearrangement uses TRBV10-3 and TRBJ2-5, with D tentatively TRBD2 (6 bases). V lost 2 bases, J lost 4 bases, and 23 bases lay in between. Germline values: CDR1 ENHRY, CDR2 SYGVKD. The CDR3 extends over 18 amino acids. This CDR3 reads CAISEPPLLARRGETQYF. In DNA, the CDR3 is TGTGCCATCAGTGAGCCTCCCCTACTAGCTCGAAGGGGAGAGACCCAGTACTTC.

The chain's CDR3 is CSGEKRDTQYF. CDR3 bases: TGCAGCGGGGAAAAGCGGGATACGCAGTATTTT. V usage is TRBV29-1 and J usage is TRBJ2-3; D is possibly TRBD2 (5 bases). The CDR3 loop spans 11 amino acids. The germline gives CDR1 SQVTM, CDR2 ANQGSEA. Deletions cut 7 bases from V and 6 bases from J, with 11 bases between.

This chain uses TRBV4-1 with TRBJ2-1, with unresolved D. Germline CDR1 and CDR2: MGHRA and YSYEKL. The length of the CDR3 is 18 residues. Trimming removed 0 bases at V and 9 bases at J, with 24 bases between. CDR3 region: CASSQETPPRKGFGEQFF. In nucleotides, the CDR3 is TGCGCCAGCAGCCAAGAAACCCCTCCTAGGAAGGGTTTTGGTGAGCAGTTCTTC.